This T cell receptor (beta chain) was sequenced during a study of blood T cell repertoires in COVID-19. Some clones are missing from TCRdb's copy, which holds only in-frame ones; the method was immunoSEQ multiplex PCR. The profile shows under 450,000 clones, around 87% of them singletons. Germline loops: CDR1 SEHNR, CDR2 FQNEAQ (reference sequence). The CDR3 runs to 15 residues. V was shortened by 5 bases and J by 5 bases, with 15 bases between the two germline ends. What was sequenced was PBMCs or T cells enriched from blood (not recorded which). This receptor was obtained from a man younger than 40 who had recovered from COVID-19. This rearrangement joins TRBV7-9 to TRBJ1-4, with a weak D call TRBD1 (6 bases). As DNA, the CDR3 is TGTGCCAGCAGCCCCGCCGGGACACAGAATGAAAAACTGTTTTTT. This codes for CASSPAGTQNEKLFF.